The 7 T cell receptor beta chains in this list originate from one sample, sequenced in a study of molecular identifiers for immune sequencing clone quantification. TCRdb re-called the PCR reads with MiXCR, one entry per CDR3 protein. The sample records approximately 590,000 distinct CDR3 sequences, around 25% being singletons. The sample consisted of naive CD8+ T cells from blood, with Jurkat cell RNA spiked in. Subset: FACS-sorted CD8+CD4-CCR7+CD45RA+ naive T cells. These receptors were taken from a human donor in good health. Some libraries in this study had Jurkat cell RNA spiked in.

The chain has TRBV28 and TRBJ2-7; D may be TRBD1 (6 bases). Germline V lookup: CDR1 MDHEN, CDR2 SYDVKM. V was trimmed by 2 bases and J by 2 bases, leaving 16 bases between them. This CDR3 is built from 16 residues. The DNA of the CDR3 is TGTGCCAGCAGTTTACACACCGGACAGACAACCTACGAGCAGTACTTC. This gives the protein CASSLHTGQTTYEQYF.

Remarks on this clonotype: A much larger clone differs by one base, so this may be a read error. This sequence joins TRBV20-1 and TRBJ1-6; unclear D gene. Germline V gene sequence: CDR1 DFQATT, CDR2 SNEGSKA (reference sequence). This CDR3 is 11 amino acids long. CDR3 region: CNAAQSSPLHF. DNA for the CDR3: TGCAATGCTGCCCAGTCATCACCCCTCCACTTT.

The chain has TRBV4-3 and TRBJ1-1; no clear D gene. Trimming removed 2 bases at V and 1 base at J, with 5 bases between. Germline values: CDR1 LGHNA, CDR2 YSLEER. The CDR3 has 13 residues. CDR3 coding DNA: TGCGCCAGCAGCCAACTCCCGAACACTGAAGCTTTCTTT. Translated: CASSQLPNTEAFF.

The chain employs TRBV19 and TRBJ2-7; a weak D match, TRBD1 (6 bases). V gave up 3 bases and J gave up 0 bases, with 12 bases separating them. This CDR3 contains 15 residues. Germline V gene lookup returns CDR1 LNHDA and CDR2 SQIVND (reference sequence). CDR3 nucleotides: TGTGCCAGTAGTATGACAGGCCTTAGCTCCTACGAGCAGTACTTC. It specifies CASSMTGLSSYEQYF.

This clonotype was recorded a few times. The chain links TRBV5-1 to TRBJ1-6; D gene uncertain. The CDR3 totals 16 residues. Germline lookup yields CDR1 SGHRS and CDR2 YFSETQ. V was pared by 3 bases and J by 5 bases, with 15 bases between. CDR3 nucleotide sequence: TGCGCCAGCAGCTCCCAGACCACCGCTGATAATTCACCCCTCCACTTT. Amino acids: CASSSQTTADNSPLHF.

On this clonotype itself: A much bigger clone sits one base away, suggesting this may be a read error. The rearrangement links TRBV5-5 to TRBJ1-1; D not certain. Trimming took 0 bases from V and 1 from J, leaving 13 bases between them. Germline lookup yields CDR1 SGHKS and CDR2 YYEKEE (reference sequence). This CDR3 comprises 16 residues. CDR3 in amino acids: CASSLDLVSPNTEAFF. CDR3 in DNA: TGTGCCAGCAGCTTGGACCTGGTCAGCCCGAACACTGAAGCTTTCTTT. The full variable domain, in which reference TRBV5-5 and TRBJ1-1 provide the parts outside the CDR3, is DAGVTQSPTHLIKTRGQQVTLRCSPISGHKSVSWYQQVLGQGPQFIFQYYEKEERGRGNFPDRFSARQFPNYSSELNVNALLLGDSALYLCASSLDLVSPNTEAFFGQGTRLTVV.

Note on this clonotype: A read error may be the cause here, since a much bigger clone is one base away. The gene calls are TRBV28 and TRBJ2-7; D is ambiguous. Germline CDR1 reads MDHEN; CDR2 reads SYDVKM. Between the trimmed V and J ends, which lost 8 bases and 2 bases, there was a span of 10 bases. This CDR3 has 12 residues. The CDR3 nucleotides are TGTGCCAGCTCGGAAGAAGCCTACGAGCAGTACTTC. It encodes CASSEEAYEQYF.